Listed here are 29 T cell receptor beta chains from one sample, sequenced in a study of blood T cell repertoires in COVID-19. Profiled with immunoSEQ multiplex PCR; TCRdb holds only in-frame clones, not every one. The sample contains under 400,000 clones, 70% to 90% of which appear only once. The sample comprised PBMCs or T cells enriched from blood (not recorded which). The receptors stem from a woman in her thirties or forties with acute COVID-19.

This clone was counted between two and nine times. In DNA form, the CDR3 reads TGTGCCAGCAGCTCAACAGGGTACGAGCAGTACTTC. Translated: CASSSTGYEQYF. J is TRBJ2-7 and V is TRBV6-6, with D maybe TRBD1 (6 bases). Per germline, CDR1 MNHNY and CDR2 SVGAGI (reference sequence). V was shortened by 6 bases and J by 4 bases, with 10 bases between the two germline ends. The CDR3 length is 12 residues.

The chain joins TRBV28 to TRBJ1-1; 7 bases map to TRBD1. Losses at the gene ends were 6 bases for V and 3 bases for J; bases not matched to a gene: 7. From germline, CDR1 is MDHEN and CDR2 SYDVKM. CDR3 length equals 14 residues. The CDR3 nucleotides read TGTGCCAGCAGGCAGGGACAGCTGTACACTGAAGCTTTCTTT. Protein: CASRQGQLYTEAFF.

The rearrangement uses TRBV6-5 and TRBJ2-1; no firm D call. Germline CDR1 and CDR2: MNHEY and SVGAGI. V lost 8 bases and J 0 bases, leaving 5 bases between the germline ends. The CDR3 covers 12 residues. The chain's CDR3 is CASESSYNEQFF. Here the CDR3 DNA reads TGTGCCAGCGAGAGCTCCTACAATGAGCAGTTCTTC.

This chain connects TRBV5-1 to TRBJ1-5; D gene ambiguous. The CDR3 length is 13 residues. V was pared by 0 bases and J by 5 bases, with 6 bases between. Per the germline V gene, CDR1 is SGHRS and CDR2 is YFSETQ. The DNA of the CDR3 is TGCGCCAGCAGCTTGGCCCCGGATCAGCCCCAGCATTTT. Translation: CASSLAPDQPQHF.

This clone came up a few times. The CDR3 region is CASKTEDSMNTEAFF. The DNA of the CDR3 is TGTGCCAGCAAGACGGAGGACAGCATGAACACTGAAGCTTTCTTT. This chain links TRBV6-4 with TRBJ1-1, with D possibly matching TRBD1 (6 bases). Germline CDR1 MRHNA, CDR2 SNTAGT. The germline V and J ends were trimmed by 7 bases and 0 bases, with 15 bases remaining between them. CDR3 length: 15 amino acids.

The CDR3 sequence: CASSSAGTGVEQYF. The DNA for the CDR3 is TGTGCCAGCAGTTCCGCCGGGACAGGGGTCGAGCAGTACTTC. The V and J genes are TRBV6-6 and TRBJ2-7; 10 nucleotides line up with TRBD1. CDR3 length: 14 residues. V lost 4 bases, J lost 6 bases, and 6 bases stayed unmatched. Germline values: CDR1 MNHNY, CDR2 SVGAGI (reference sequence).

The J gene is TRBJ2-3, the V gene TRBV7-2; no reliable D call. The germline V gene has CDR1 SGHTA and CDR2 FQGNSA. The V and J ends lost 1 base and 3 bases respectively, with 8 bases between them. The CDR3 loop spans 14 amino acids. The CDR3 DNA is TGTGCCAGCAGCTTAGGAGCCGCAACAGATACGCAGTATTTT. Its translation: CASSLGAATDTQYF.

The table lists this clone with a few counts. The genes are TRBV6-6 and TRBJ1-1; no clear D gene. CDR1 and CDR2 from the germline V gene are MNHNY and SVGAGI (reference sequence). Trimming took off 7 bases at V and 1 base at J, with 13 bases between the two ends. The CDR3 is 14 residues long. The CDR3 nucleotides read TGTGCCAGCACCTGGAGTACTGAGAACACTGAAGCTTTCTTT. Its protein product is CASTWSTENTEAFF.

The rearrangement joins TRBV9 to TRBJ1-3; D may be TRBD1 (5 bases). Deletions cut 3 bases from V and 0 bases from J, with 22 bases between. Per germline, CDR1 SGDLS and CDR2 YYNGEE. The CDR3 contains 19 residues. The CDR3 spells CASSGGGASPRYSGNTIYF. Written as DNA, the CDR3 is TGTGCCAGCAGCGGGGGGGGAGCTTCGCCCCGCTACTCTGGAAACACCATATATTTT.

The chain combines TRBV7-2 with TRBJ2-1; 11 bases are a match to TRBD2. The CDR3 spans 15 residues. Germline V gives CDR1 SGHTA, CDR2 FQGNSA. V shed 6 bases and J 9 bases; nucleotides not matched to a gene: 10. CDR3 region: CASRLLAGAFVEQFF. DNA of the CDR3: TGTGCCAGCAGGTTACTAGCGGGAGCTTTTGTTGAGCAGTTCTTC.

This chain uses TRBV9 with TRBJ1-5; 9 bases map to TRBD1. Germline assignment: CDR1 SGDLS and CDR2 YYNGEE. CDR3 length: 15 amino acids. V was clipped by 2 bases and J by 8 bases; unmatched bases: 8. CDR3 DNA: TGTGCCAGCAGCGTGAGAGGGACAGGGCAAGAGCCCCAGCATTTT. Translating it yields CASSVRGTGQEPQHF.

Only one count was recorded for this clone. CDR3 sequence (DNA): TGTGCCAGCTCCGGACAGTTCTTTACCCTAGCTAACTATGGCTACACCTTC. Translated, it gives CASSGQFFTLANYGYTF. The V and J genes are TRBV18 and TRBJ1-2; a weak D match, TRBD1 (6 bases). This CDR3 is built from 17 residues. The germline V gene has CDR1 KGHSH and CDR2 LQKENI. Deletions cut 6 bases from V and 0 bases from J, with 20 bases between.

This chain joins TRBV28 and TRBJ2-7; 8 nucleotides align to TRBD1. With V trimmed by 6 bases and J by 2 bases, 9 bases remained unmatched. In germline, CDR1 is MDHEN, CDR2 SYDVKM. This CDR3 is built from 15 residues. This CDR3 reads CASSDWGTGAYEQYF. DNA of the CDR3: TGTGCCAGCAGCGATTGGGGGACAGGAGCCTACGAGCAGTACTTC.

This clone was seen at least ten times. V and J are TRBV7-9 and TRBJ1-2; 10 bases fit TRBD1. The junction had 9 bases not matched to a gene; V was cut back by 5 bases and J by 3 bases. CDR3 size: 16 residues. CDR1 SEHNR and CDR2 FQNEAQ come from the germline V gene (reference sequence). The CDR3 here is CASSTTGDRGHYGYTF. The CDR3 nucleotides are TGTGCCAGCAGCACTACCGGGGACAGGGGTCACTATGGCTACACCTTC. The variable domain in full, completed from reference TRBV7-9 and TRBJ1-2, reads DTGVSQNPRHKITKRGQNVTFRCDPISEHNRLYWYRQTLGQGPEFLTYFQNEAQLEKSRLLSDRFSAERPKGSFSTLEIQRTEQGDSAMYLCASSTTGDRGHYGYTFGSGTRLTVV.

This rearrangement joins TRBV2 to TRBJ1-2, with 9 bases matching TRBD1. The CDR3 sequence is 21 residues long. Unmatched junction bases numbered 29, after V lost 7 bases and J lost 5 bases. Per germline, CDR1 SNHLY and CDR2 FYNNEI. CDR3 region: CASNSIGTGRSSATFTYGYTF. CDR3 in DNA: TGTGCCAGCAACAGTATCGGGACAGGGAGATCCTCGGCTACTTTCACGTATGGCTACACCTTC.

Written as DNA, the CDR3 is TGTGCCAGCAGTTTGGCAGGACAGGGGAATAATTCACCCCTCCACTTT. This translates into CASSLAGQGNNSPLHF. The genes are TRBV28 and TRBJ1-6, with 9 positions matching TRBD1. V gave up 3 bases and J gave up 5 bases; unmatched junction bases: 5. The CDR3 length is 16 residues. Germline loops: CDR1 MDHEN, CDR2 SYDVKM.

This clone was seen just once. The chain has TRBV28 and TRBJ1-1; TRBD1 might be the D (5 bases). The CDR3 spans 14 residues. The ends were cut back, 6 bases at V and 0 bases at J, with 11 bases in the middle. Germline V gives CDR1 MDHEN, CDR2 SYDVKM. The CDR3 spells CASRLPRVNTEAFF. CDR3 in DNA: TGTGCCAGCAGGCTACCCAGGGTGAACACTGAAGCTTTCTTT. Full variable domain (outside the CDR3, taken from reference TRBV28 and TRBJ1-1): DVKVTQSSRYLVKRTGEKVFLECVQDMDHENMFWYRQDPGLGLRLIYFSYDVKMKEKGDIPEGYSVSREKKERFSLILESASTNQTSMYLCASRLPRVNTEAFFGQGTRLTVV.

This chain connects TRBV15 to TRBJ1-3, with D possibly TRBD1 on 5 matching bases. Germline-derived CDR1 and CDR2 are LNHNV and YYDKDF (reference sequence). The CDR3 is made up of 13 amino acids. Trimming left V 5 bases short and J 0 bases short, with 5 bases between. CDR3 DNA sequence: TGTGCCACCAGCCAGGGCTCTGGAAACACCATATATTTT. The encoded protein is CATSQGSGNTIYF.

V and J are TRBV5-1 and TRBJ2-1; maybe TRBD2 (6 bases). CDR3 size: 12 residues. Germline CDR1 SGHRS, CDR2 YFSETQ. V gave up 3 bases and J gave up 6 bases, with 7 bases separating them. The CDR3 loop is CASSSTSNEQFF. CDR3 sequence (DNA): TGCGCCAGCAGCTCGACTAGCAATGAGCAGTTCTTC.

The rearrangement uses TRBV6-2 or TRBV6-3 and TRBJ1-5; 8 bases are a match to TRBD1. CDR1 and CDR2 (germline): MNHEY, SVGEGT. The V and J ends lost 5 bases and 3 bases, in that order; junction bases with no gene match: 12. The CDR3 runs 17 residues. The CDR3 reads CASSLYVGQAPNQPQHF. CDR3 in DNA: TGTGCCAGCAGTCTTTACGTGGGACAGGCCCCCAATCAGCCCCAGCATTTT.

This chain links TRBV6-2 or TRBV6-3 with TRBJ1-1, with D unresolved. This CDR3 contains 12 residues. Trimming took off 5 bases at V and 8 bases at J, with 12 bases between the two ends. Germline V gives CDR1 MNHEY, CDR2 SVGEGT. The CDR3, as DNA: TGTGCCAGCAGTCCCGCCGCCAGAGAAGCTTTCTTT. The encoded protein is CASSPAAREAFF.

The chain carries TRBV12-5 and TRBJ2-3; 9 bases fit TRBD2. V was clipped by 5 bases and J by 0 bases; unmatched bases: 3. CDR3 length: 15 residues. The germline V gene has CDR1 LGHNT and CDR2 FRNRAP. DNA of the CDR3: TGTGCTAGTGGTCCTAGCGGGATAAGCACAGATACGCAGTATTTT. Translating it yields CASGPSGISTDTQYF.

This clone was seen a single time. The rearrangement uses TRBV18 and TRBJ1-3; D remains unclear. The CDR3 is 17 residues long. The V end lost 3 bases, the J end lost 0 bases, and 15 bases lay between the germline ends. CDR1 and CDR2 (germline): KGHSH, LQKENI. The DNA for the CDR3 is TGTGCCAGCTCACCCGCCAGATTTTTAAGCTCTGGAAACACCATATATTTT. As protein: CASSPARFLSSGNTIYF.

This clone was observed a single time. V gene TRBV4-1 combines with J gene TRBJ1-4; D perhaps matches TRBD1 (5 bases). Trimming pared 4 bases from V and 7 bases from J, leaving 28 bases between. CDR1 is MGHRA, CDR2 YSYEKL, per germline. The length of the CDR3 is 19 residues. The CDR3 DNA follows: TGCGCCAGCAGCCTCCTCCATTACGGCCTGGGGCTTAGGGGTGAAAAACTGTTTTTT. Its translation is CASSLLHYGLGLRGEKLFF.

This chain connects TRBV5-1 to TRBJ1-5; 7 positions agree with TRBD1. The CDR3 contains 15 residues. V was pared by 2 bases and J by 1 base, with 3 bases of the junction left unmatched. The germline gives CDR1 SGHRS, CDR2 YFSETQ. This CDR3 reads CASSFYRGSNQPQHF. In DNA, the CDR3 is TGCGCCAGCAGCTTTTACAGGGGCAGCAATCAGCCCCAGCATTTT. Full variable domain (rest looked up from reference TRBV5-1 and TRBJ1-5): KAGVTQTPRYLIKTRGQQVTLSCSPISGHRSVSWYQQTPGQGLQFLFEYFSETQRNKGNFPGRFSGRQFSNSRSEMNVSTLELGDSALYLCASSFYRGSNQPQHFGDGTRLSIL.

The chain is built from TRBV28 and TRBJ2-2, with D possibly matching TRBD2 (5 bases). The V gene's germline CDR1 is MDHEN and CDR2 SYDVKM. V was pared by 4 bases and J by 4 bases, with 13 bases between. The CDR3 is 15 amino acids. In nucleotides, the CDR3 is TGTGCCAGCAGTTCTCCCCCAGAGGGCACCGGGGAGCTGTTTTTT. Encoded protein: CASSSPPEGTGELFF.

The J gene is TRBJ1-4, the V gene TRBV18, with D maybe TRBD1 (6 bases). CDR1 is KGHSH and CDR2 is LQKENI in the germline V gene. The length of the CDR3 is 15 residues. V was shortened by 3 bases and J by 7 bases, with 15 bases between the two germline ends. CDR3 protein: CASSPSGGLAEKLFF. CDR3 sequence (DNA): TGTGCCAGCTCACCGTCGGGGGGGCTGGCTGAAAAACTGTTTTTT.

This chain joins TRBV3-1 (or the pseudogene TRBV3-2) and TRBJ1-5; D call uncertain. The CDR3 sequence is 15 residues long. Trimming cost V 5 bases and J 0 bases, with 11 bases left between them. Germline CDR1 and CDR2: LGHDT and YNNKEL (reference sequence). Written as DNA, the CDR3 is TGTGCCAGCAGCTCCGGGTCAGCTAGCAATCAGCCCCAGCATTTT. Protein sequence: CASSSGSASNQPQHF.

J is TRBJ1-3 and V is TRBV5-1; 10 nucleotides match TRBD1. CDR1 is SGHRS and CDR2 is YFSETQ in the germline V gene. J lost 3 bases, V lost 7 bases, and 4 bases had no gene match. This CDR3 region has 14 residues. CDR3 bases: TGCGCCAGCTCGACAGGGGGCGTTGGAAACACCATATATTTT. Translating gives CASSTGGVGNTIYF.